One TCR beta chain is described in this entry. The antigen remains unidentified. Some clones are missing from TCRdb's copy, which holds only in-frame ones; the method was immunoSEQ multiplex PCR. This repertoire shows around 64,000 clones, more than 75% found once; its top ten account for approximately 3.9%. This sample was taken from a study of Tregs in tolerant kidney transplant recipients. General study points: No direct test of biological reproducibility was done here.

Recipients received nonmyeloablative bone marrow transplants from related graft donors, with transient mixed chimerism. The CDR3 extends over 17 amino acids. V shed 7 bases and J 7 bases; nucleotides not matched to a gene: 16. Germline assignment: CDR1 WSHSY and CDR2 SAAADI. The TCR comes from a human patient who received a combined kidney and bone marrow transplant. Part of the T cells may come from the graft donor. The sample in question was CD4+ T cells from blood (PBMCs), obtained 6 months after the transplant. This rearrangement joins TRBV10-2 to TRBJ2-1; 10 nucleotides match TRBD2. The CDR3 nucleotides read TGCGCCAGCATCCAAAGGACGGGTCTAGCGGGAGCAAATGAGCAGTTCTTC. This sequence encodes CASIQRTGLAGANEQFF.